Shown below are 25 T cell receptor beta chains from a single sample sequenced in a study of blood T cell repertoires in COVID-19. The method was immunoSEQ multiplex PCR; TCRdb's version includes in-frame clones alone and lacks a portion of them. The sample shows 120,000 or so clones, 70% to 90% of them seen only once. The sample taken for sequencing was peripheral blood. These receptors were collected from a woman of 80 years or more with acute or convalescent COVID-19.

The chain has TRBV18 and TRBJ2-7; 9 nucleotides line up with TRBD1. The germline V gene has CDR1 KGHSH and CDR2 LQKENI. Trimming at V came to 3 bases and at J to 2 bases, leaving 5 bases not matched to a gene. There are 15 residues in the CDR3. This chain's CDR3 is CASSPSDRGPYEQYF. Written as DNA, the CDR3 is TGTGCCAGCTCACCGTCGGACAGGGGTCCCTACGAGCAGTACTTC.

The chain combines TRBV19 with TRBJ1-2, with 7 bases identical to TRBD1. The germline CDR1 and CDR2 sequences are LNHDA and SQIVND (reference sequence). The V and J ends lost 5 bases and 1 base, in that order; junction bases with no gene match: 7. The CDR3 extends over 15 amino acids. CDR3 coding DNA: TGTGCCAGTAGTCCCCAGACAGGGAATAACTATGGCTACACCTTC. Amino acids: CASSPQTGNNYGYTF.

J is TRBJ1-1 and V is TRBV29-1; D is unresolved. Trimming removed 4 bases from V and 0 bases from J, with 6 bases in between. Germline CDR1 is SQVTM and CDR2 is ANQGSEA. The CDR3 consists of 12 residues. CDR3 in DNA: TGCAGCGTTGGACAATTGAACACTGAAGCTTTCTTT. Protein product: CSVGQLNTEAFF.

The rearrangement joins TRBV9 to TRBJ2-1; 9 nucleotides agree with TRBD1. Germline assignment: CDR1 SGDLS and CDR2 YYNGEE. This CDR3 spans 16 amino acids. After removal of 3 bases from V and 4 bases from J, the junction contained 8 bases not matched to a gene. For the CDR3, the DNA is TGTGCCAGCAGCGCACTCGGGACAGGGTCGTACAATGAGCAGTTCTTC. It translates to CASSALGTGSYNEQFF.

This clone was found a few times. The rearrangement links TRBV4-3 to TRBJ1-2; TRBD1 might be the D (5 bases). The CDR3 covers 15 residues. Trimming removed 0 bases at V and 3 bases at J, with 11 bases between. CDR1 is LGHNA, CDR2 YSLEER, per germline. CDR3 region: CASSQDVRGDYGYTF. In DNA form, the CDR3 reads TGCGCCAGCAGCCAAGATGTAAGGGGCGACTATGGCTACACCTTC.

The chain employs TRBV4-1 and TRBJ1-5; D is unresolved. V was pared by 0 bases and J by 5 bases, with 17 bases between. This CDR3 has 17 residues. Germline V gives CDR1 MGHRA, CDR2 YSYEKL. In DNA form, the CDR3 reads TGCGCCAGCAGCCAAGATCGGGTCCAGCCCGGTTATCAGCCCCAGCATTTT. Translated: CASSQDRVQPGYQPQHF.

This rearrangement joins TRBV2 to TRBJ1-1, with 9 bases aligning to TRBD1. The CDR3 consists of 17 residues. Trimming removed 5 bases from V and 1 base from J; junction bases left unmatched: 11. From germline, CDR1 is SNHLY and CDR2 FYNNEI. The CDR3 region is CASSPRSSGQGNTEAFF. The CDR3 nucleotides are TGTGCCAGCAGTCCTCGATCGTCGGGACAGGGGAACACTGAAGCTTTCTTT.

This sequence joins TRBV2 and TRBJ2-3; D unclear. The V gene lost 2 bases and the J gene lost 3 bases, with 6 bases spanning the gap. This CDR3 contains 13 residues. Germline CDR1 and CDR2: SNHLY and FYNNEI. The CDR3 DNA follows: TGTGCCAGCAGTGAACGGTTGACAGATACGCAGTATTTT. It translates to CASSERLTDTQYF. The entire variable domain, with the rest obtained from reference TRBV2 and TRBJ2-3, is as follows: EPEVTQTPSHQVTQMGQEVILRCVPISNHLYFYWYRQILGQKVEFLVSFYNNEISEKSEIFDDQFSVERPDGSNFTLKIRSTKLEDSAMYFCASSERLTDTQYFGPGTRLTVL.

This clone has a single count. This chain connects TRBV3-1 (or the pseudogene TRBV3-2) to TRBJ2-7; D is perhaps TRBD2 (6 bases). Germline CDR1 and CDR2: LGHDT and YNNKEL (reference sequence). Trimming shortened V by 1 base and J by 9 bases, and 10 bases separated the two germline ends. The CDR3 spans 12 residues. The CDR3 sequence: CASSQALGGQYF. The CDR3 coding sequence is TGTGCCAGCAGCCAAGCCCTGGGAGGGCAGTACTTC.

V usage is TRBV5-4 and J usage is TRBJ1-2, with a tentative D call TRBD1 (5 bases). This CDR3 region has 13 residues. V was cut by 0 bases and J by 7 bases, with 10 bases left in between. The germline gives CDR1 SGHNT, CDR2 YYREEE (reference sequence). The DNA for the CDR3 is TGTGCCAGCAGCTTGGTGGAACAGGCTGGCTACACCTTC. Protein: CASSLVEQAGYTF.

The chain couples TRBV7-2 to TRBJ1-2; D unresolved. The CDR3 spans 12 residues. CDR1 is SGHTA and CDR2 is FQGNSA in the germline V gene. Trimming took 4 bases from V and 5 from J, leaving 8 bases between them. The CDR3 DNA reads TGTGCCAGCAGCTCTCAGAGGTATGGCTACACCTTC. Protein product: CASSSQRYGYTF.

V gene TRBV10-2 combines with J gene TRBJ2-1; tentatively, D is TRBD1 (5 bases). This CDR3 is built from 14 residues. The V and J ends lost 6 bases and 6 bases respectively, with 15 bases between them. Germline V gene data show CDR1 as WSHSY and CDR2 as SAAADI. CDR3 DNA sequence: TGCGCCAGCAGAGGGCAGGGAATCGTCAATGAGCAGTTCTTC. Translated, it gives CASRGQGIVNEQFF.

This clone was counted only a few times. The chain joins TRBV2 to TRBJ1-4; no reliable D call. Deletions cut 1 base from V and 0 bases from J, with 9 bases between. Looked up from germline, CDR1 is SNHLY and CDR2 is FYNNEI. The CDR3 has 16 residues. This CDR3 is CASSEGTATTNEKLFF. The CDR3 coding sequence is TGTGCCAGCAGTGAAGGGACTGCTACAACTAATGAAAAACTGTTTTTT. The whole variable domain, remainder taken from reference TRBV2 and TRBJ1-4, is EPEVTQTPSHQVTQMGQEVILRCVPISNHLYFYWYRQILGQKVEFLVSFYNNEISEKSEIFDDQFSVERPDGSNFTLKIRSTKLEDSAMYFCASSEGTATTNEKLFFGSGTQLSVL.

This clone has just one count. This chain joins TRBV4-2 and TRBJ1-4; D gene unclear. Trimming took 0 bases from V and 1 from J, leaving 18 bases between them. The CDR3 spans 19 residues. Germline CDR1 LGHNA, CDR2 YNFKEQ. CDR3 coding DNA: TGTGCCAGCAGCCAAGAGGGCCTTACCCGATTCGGAACTAATGAAAAACTGTTTTTT. This encodes CASSQEGLTRFGTNEKLFF.

V and J are TRBV3-1 (or the pseudogene TRBV3-2) and TRBJ1-5; D remains unclear. Trimming removed 1 base at V and 7 bases at J, with 11 bases between. The germline V gene encodes CDR1 LGHDT and CDR2 YNNKEL (reference sequence). The CDR3 spans 14 residues. CDR3 nucleotides: TGTGCCAGCAGCCAAGCCTGGAGGGAACAGCCCCAGCATTTT. Translating it yields CASSQAWREQPQHF.

The chain joins TRBV3-1 (or the pseudogene TRBV3-2) to TRBJ1-2; perhaps TRBD1 as D (5 bases). V gave up 1 base and J gave up 5 bases, with 8 bases separating them. CDR1 LGHDT and CDR2 YNNKEL come from the germline V gene (reference sequence). The CDR3 totals 13 residues. The CDR3 region has the DNA TGTGCCAGCAGCCAAGGGACATCGTATGGCTACACCTTC. This encodes CASSQGTSYGYTF.

The chain links TRBV4-1 to TRBJ1-1, with TRBD1 matching over 11 bases. The germline V gene encodes CDR1 MGHRA and CDR2 YSYEKL. V lost 0 bases, J lost 0 bases, and 9 bases stayed unmatched. The CDR3 is 19 amino acids. The CDR3 sequence: CASSQDQWTGGILNTEAFF. The CDR3 coding sequence is TGCGCCAGCAGCCAAGATCAATGGACAGGGGGCATTTTGAACACTGAAGCTTTCTTT.

This chain links TRBV28 with TRBJ1-6; a weak D match, TRBD1 (5 bases). The CDR3 consists of 15 residues. Germline-derived CDR1 and CDR2 are MDHEN and SYDVKM. The ends were cut back, 6 bases at V and 5 bases at J, with 14 bases in the middle. The CDR3 DNA reads as TGTGCCAGCAGACCACACGGACAACATAATTCACCCCTCCACTTT. This codes for CASRPHGQHNSPLHF. The full variable domain, rest sourced from reference TRBV28 and TRBJ1-6, is DVKVTQSSRYLVKRTGEKVFLECVQDMDHENMFWYRQDPGLGLRLIYFSYDVKMKEKGDIPEGYSVSREKKERFSLILESASTNQTSMYLCASRPHGQHNSPLHFGNGTRLTVT.

The chain is built from TRBV5-1 and TRBJ2-1; maybe TRBD1 (6 bases). The CDR3 has 15 amino acids. V was trimmed by 0 bases and J by 6 bases, leaving 13 bases between them. Per germline, CDR1 SGHRS and CDR2 YFSETQ. The CDR3 reads CASSLAHAGANEQFF. CDR3 bases: TGCGCCAGCAGCTTGGCCCACGCAGGGGCCAATGAGCAGTTCTTC.

The chain recombines TRBV6-2 or TRBV6-3 with TRBJ1-1, with D possibly being TRBD1 (6 bases). The germline V and J ends were trimmed by 4 bases and 1 base, with 10 bases remaining between them. CDR3 length: 14 amino acids. Germline-derived CDR1 and CDR2 are MNHEY and SVGEGT. In DNA, the CDR3 is TGTGCCAGCAGTTCCCGGGACAAGAACACTGAAGCTTTCTTT. This encodes CASSSRDKNTEAFF.

This clone was detected once. The V call is TRBV6-5, the J call TRBJ2-2, with TRBD1 identical over 7 bases. The CDR3 consists of 15 residues. With V trimmed by 7 bases and J by 0 bases, 5 bases remained unmatched. In germline, CDR1 is MNHEY, CDR2 SVGAGI. CDR3 sequence (DNA): TGTGCCAGCAAAAAGACAGGGACGAACACCGGGGAGCTGTTTTTT. Its translation: CASKKTGTNTGELFF.

The chain links TRBV28 to TRBJ1-5, with D possibly being TRBD1 (6 bases). From germline, CDR1 is MDHEN and CDR2 SYDVKM. The CDR3 runs 13 residues. Between the trimmed V and J ends, which lost 5 bases and 12 bases, there was a span of 17 bases. CDR3 residues: CASSPTGLRGQHF. CDR3 in DNA: TGTGCCAGCAGTCCTACAGGGTTGCGTGGCCAGCATTTT.

The J gene is TRBJ2-3, the V gene TRBV7-2; weak D call: TRBD1 (6 bases). Deletions cut 2 bases from V and 6 bases from J, with 21 bases between. Germline V lookup: CDR1 SGHTA, CDR2 FQGNSA. The CDR3 is made up of 17 amino acids. The CDR3 region is CASSLNGRQVLQDTQYF. The CDR3 coding sequence is TGTGCCAGCAGCTTAAATGGGAGACAGGTTCTTCAGGATACGCAGTATTTT.

The V and J genes are TRBV5-1 and TRBJ1-3, with TRBD1 matching over 7 bases. The J segment lost 8 bases and the V segment lost 4 bases, leaving 9 bases of the junction unmatched. In germline, CDR1 is SGHRS, CDR2 YFSETQ. The CDR3 totals 14 residues. The CDR3 protein is CASSQGGRGDTIYF. The DNA of the CDR3 is TGCGCCAGCAGCCAGGGGGGCAGGGGTGACACCATATATTTT.

This chain joins TRBV2 and TRBJ2-3; a weak D match, TRBD1 (6 bases). Germline CDR1 and CDR2: SNHLY and FYNNEI. V was clipped by 2 bases and J by 2 bases, with 8 bases between them. The CDR3 runs 14 residues. CDR3 sequence (DNA): TGTGCCAGCAGTGAACAGGGGATCACAGATACGCAGTATTTT. Protein: CASSEQGITDTQYF.